One and the same sample provided the 24 T cell receptor beta chains below, sequenced in a study of T cell responses to AZD1222 COVID-19 vaccine. Sequencing used immunoSEQ multiplex PCR; TCRdb keeps in-frame clones, though not all of them. The table records about 92,000 clones, around 84% of them present only once. The sequencing used peripheral blood, collected on day 0 of AZD1222 vaccination. The receptors originated from an adult in good health.

V is TRBV6-6 and J is TRBJ2-2; 16 nucleotides line up with TRBD2. Germline values: CDR1 MNHNY, CDR2 SVGAGI (reference sequence). V gave up 5 bases and J gave up 5 bases; unmatched junction bases: 8. The CDR3 covers 18 residues. The CDR3 region has the DNA TGTGCCAGCAGTCCTATGGGACTAGCGGGGGGGCCTACCGGGGAGCTGTTTTTT. The encoded protein is CASSPMGLAGGPTGELFF.

The chain carries TRBV2 and TRBJ2-7, with D perhaps matching TRBD2 (6 bases). The CDR3 is made up of 11 amino acids. Between the trimmed V and J ends, which lost 7 bases and 4 bases, there was a span of 8 bases. Per germline, CDR1 SNHLY and CDR2 FYNNEI. CDR3 bases: TGTGCCAGCACTAGCGAGTACGAGCAGTACTTC. Amino acids: CASTSEYEQYF.

The V gene is TRBV23-1, the J gene TRBJ1-5, with 9 nucleotides matching TRBD1. TRBV23-1 is an ORF; its function is uncertain. V lost 3 bases, J lost 8 bases, and 8 bases stayed unmatched. The CDR3 spans 15 residues. CDR3 nucleotide sequence: TGCGCCAGCAGTCAGGGGGGACAGGGATGGGAGCCCCAGCATTTT. Its translation: CASSQGGQGWEPQHF.

V usage is TRBV11-2 and J usage is TRBJ2-2; 14 bases agree with TRBD2. V lost 5 bases to trimming and J lost 6 bases; unmatched junction nucleotides: 8. Germline V CDR1 and CDR2: SGHAT, FQNNGV. This CDR3 spans 17 amino acids. CDR3 residues: CASSTRLAGGRPGELFF. The CDR3 DNA follows: TGTGCCAGCAGCACCAGACTAGCGGGGGGGAGGCCCGGGGAGCTGTTTTTT.

The chain links TRBV19 to TRBJ1-1; TRBD1 is a possible D gene (6 bases). V was cut by 4 bases and J by 5 bases, with 29 bases left in between. The CDR3 extends over 19 amino acids. CDR1 and CDR2 (germline): LNHDA, SQIVND (reference sequence). The CDR3 DNA is TGTGCCAGTAGTACTCCATTTAGGGGGGGCGCGAAGAGTGGGACTGAAGCTTTCTTT. Its protein is CASSTPFRGGAKSGTEAFF.

This rearrangement joins TRBV29-1 to TRBJ2-5; no firm D call. Trimming took 2 bases from V and 7 from J, leaving 11 bases between them. The CDR3 extends over 12 amino acids. Germline V gene data show CDR1 as SQVTM and CDR2 as ANQGSEA. The CDR3 DNA reads TGCAGCGTTGAACCTAATGGCGCGACCCAGTACTTC. Its translation is CSVEPNGATQYF.

This clone showed up just once. This chain joins TRBV30 and TRBJ2-2, with no clear D. Germline assignment: CDR1 GTSNPN and CDR2 SVGIG (reference sequence). Trimming took off 1 base at V and 4 bases at J, with 7 bases between the two ends. This CDR3 has 13 amino acids. The CDR3 spells CAWSGAITGELFF. The CDR3, as DNA: TGTGCCTGGAGTGGGGCAATCACCGGGGAGCTGTTTTTT.

The chain links TRBV18 to TRBJ1-1, with 7 bases aligning to TRBD1. The junction had 2 bases not matched to a gene; V was cut back by 3 bases and J by 4 bases. Germline CDR1 reads KGHSH; CDR2 reads LQKENI. The CDR3 length is 13 residues. This CDR3 reads CASSPTGVTEAFF. The CDR3 DNA follows: TGTGCCAGCTCACCTACAGGGGTCACTGAAGCTTTCTTT.

In this sample, this clone turned up once. The chain couples TRBV27 to TRBJ1-1; D is uncertain. This CDR3 comprises 14 residues. V lost 7 bases, J lost 8 bases, and 20 bases lay in between. The V gene's germline CDR1 is MNHEY and CDR2 SMNVEV (reference sequence). CDR3 region: CASTRTSGWREAFF. The CDR3 DNA is TGTGCCAGCACCCGGACTAGTGGGTGGAGGGAAGCTTTCTTT.

The chain is built from TRBV6-1 and TRBJ2-7; 9 nucleotides match TRBD2. This CDR3 has 17 residues. V shed 2 bases and J 1 base; nucleotides not matched to a gene: 9. In germline, CDR1 is MNHNS, CDR2 SASEGT. CDR3 residues: CASSEMTVAGASYEQYF. Written as DNA, the CDR3 is TGTGCCAGCAGTGAAATGACGGTAGCGGGGGCTTCCTACGAGCAGTACTTC.

The V and J genes are TRBV11-2 and TRBJ2-2; 7 nucleotides agree with TRBD1. From germline, CDR1 is SGHAT and CDR2 FQNNGV. This CDR3 spans 14 amino acids. The trim removed 2 bases at V and 3 bases at J, leaving 0 bases unmatched. Here the CDR3 DNA reads TGTGCCAGCAGCTTACAGGGGGACACCGGGGAGCTGTTTTTT. This encodes CASSLQGDTGELFF.

The chain joins TRBV3-1 (or the pseudogene TRBV3-2) to TRBJ2-7, with D tentatively TRBD2 (5 bases). Trimming cost V 4 bases and J 6 bases, with 13 bases left between them. CDR3 size: 13 residues. Germline-derived CDR1 and CDR2 are LGHDT and YNNKEL (reference sequence). This CDR3 is CASSLTRVAEQYF. For the CDR3, the DNA is TGTGCCAGCAGCCTAACGAGGGTGGCCGAGCAGTACTTC.

This clone was recorded once. The chain carries TRBV6-5 and TRBJ1-2; D unclear. With 9 bases removed from V and 1 base from J, the gap between germline ends came to 3 bases. The CDR3 runs to 10 residues. From germline, CDR1 is MNHEY and CDR2 SVGAGI. CDR3 sequence: CASSNYGYTF. The CDR3 region has the DNA TGTGCCAGTAGTAACTATGGCTACACCTTC.

The gene calls are TRBV30 and TRBJ1-2; D gene ambiguous. This CDR3 is 11 amino acids long. Germline lookup yields CDR1 GTSNPN and CDR2 SVGIG (reference sequence). V was clipped by 8 bases and J by 4 bases, with 11 bases between them. The CDR3 nucleotides are TGTGCCGGGAAAGACATCTATGGCTACACCTTC. Translated, it gives CAGKDIYGYTF.

The rearrangement joins TRBV11-2 to TRBJ2-3, with 9 positions matching TRBD2. V shed 0 bases and J 7 bases; nucleotides not matched to a gene: 11. This CDR3 contains 17 residues. Germline V gene data show CDR1 as SGHAT and CDR2 as FQNNGV. The DNA of the CDR3 is TGTGCCAGCAGCTTAGATGCTGGCGGGGGGGCACAATATACGCAGTATTTT. Encoded protein: CASSLDAGGGAQYTQYF. The whole variable domain, remainder taken from reference TRBV11-2 and TRBJ2-3, is EAGVAQSPRYKIIEKRQSVAFWCNPISGHATLYWYQQILGQGPKLLIQFQNNGVVDDSQLPKDRFSAERLKGVDSTLKIQPAKLEDSAVYLCASSLDAGGGAQYTQYFGPGTRLTVL.

The chain couples TRBV6-2 or TRBV6-3 to TRBJ1-5; 9 positions agree with TRBD1. The germline CDR1 and CDR2 sequences are MNHEY and SVGEGT. Trimming took 1 base from V and 4 from J; bases not matched to a gene: 2. The CDR3 extends over 15 amino acids. CDR3 protein: CASSYWGTGNQPQHF. CDR3 coding DNA: TGTGCCAGCAGTTACTGGGGGACAGGGAATCAGCCCCAGCATTTT.

CDR3 in amino acids: CASSREGRNTIYF. For the CDR3, the DNA is TGTGCCAGTAGTCGAGAGGGGAGAAACACCATATATTTT. The chain joins TRBV19 to TRBJ1-3; D is possibly TRBD1 (5 bases). Trimming removed 5 bases at V and 5 bases at J, with 10 bases between. The germline CDR1 and CDR2 sequences are LNHDA and SQIVND (reference sequence). This CDR3 has 13 amino acids.

The genes are TRBV18 and TRBJ2-7; D unclear. The CDR3 runs 12 residues. V was shortened by 2 bases and J by 4 bases, with 6 bases between the two germline ends. The germline gives CDR1 KGHSH, CDR2 LQKENI. The chain's CDR3 is CASSPVRYEQYF. The CDR3 nucleotides are TGTGCCAGCTCACCAGTGAGATACGAGCAGTACTTC.

The J gene is TRBJ2-7, the V gene TRBV7-2, with TRBD2 identical over 11 bases. The V and J ends lost 5 bases and 11 bases, in that order; junction bases with no gene match: 17. The CDR3 loop spans 16 amino acids. Germline CDR1 SGHTA, CDR2 FQGNSA. The CDR3 reads CASSLNYGTSGQRKYF. The CDR3 nucleotides read TGTGCCAGCAGCCTCAATTATGGGACTAGCGGCCAGAGGAAGTACTTC. Full variable domain (remainder filled in from reference TRBV7-2 and TRBJ2-7): GAGVSQSPSNKVTEKGKDVELRCDPISGHTALYWYRQSLGQGLEFLIYFQGNSAPDKSGLPSDRFSAERTGGSVSTLTIQRTQQEDSAVYLCASSLNYGTSGQRKYFGPGTRLTVT.

The chain couples TRBV19 to TRBJ2-5; 7 nucleotides agree with TRBD2. V trimming: 5 bases; J trimming: 1 base; junction bases outside the gene matches: 4. Germline CDR1 and CDR2: LNHDA and SQIVND (reference sequence). The CDR3 spans 14 residues. The CDR3 region is CASSRGGSQETQYF. The CDR3 nucleotides are TGTGCCAGTAGTCGGGGCGGGAGCCAAGAGACCCAGTACTTC.

This clone was found once. The V call is TRBV2, the J call TRBJ2-7; tentative D call: TRBD1 (5 bases). CDR1 and CDR2 from the germline V gene are SNHLY and FYNNEI. The V gene lost 6 bases and the J gene lost 4 bases, with 13 bases spanning the gap. This CDR3 comprises 13 residues. DNA of the CDR3: TGTGCCAGCAGGAATGTACAGGTATACGAGCAGTACTTC. Translated, it gives CASRNVQVYEQYF.

V usage is TRBV13 and J usage is TRBJ1-1; D gene ambiguous. Germline values: CDR1 PRHDT, CDR2 FYEKMQ (reference sequence). The CDR3 runs to 13 residues. Between the trimmed V and J ends, which lost 2 bases and 1 base, there was a span of 5 bases. CDR3 DNA: TGTGCCAGCAGCTTAAGGAGGAACACTGAAGCTTTCTTT. Translating it yields CASSLRRNTEAFF.

Comment on this clone: The sample carries other DNA sequences with the same CDR3. The V and J genes are TRBV5-1 and TRBJ2-5; D perhaps matches TRBD1 (5 bases). The CDR3 runs to 13 residues. CDR1 and CDR2 (germline): SGHRS, YFSETQ. Trimming stripped 0 bases from V and 5 bases from J, with 8 bases between. CDR3 nucleotide sequence: TGCGCCAGCAGCTTGGGGGGCGGCGAGACCCAGTACTTC. Protein product: CASSLGGGETQYF.

The chain uses TRBV7-2 and TRBJ2-3; TRBD2 agrees at 7 bases. V trimming: 0 bases; J trimming: 7 bases; junction bases outside the gene matches: 7. Germline V gene data show CDR1 as SGHTA and CDR2 as FQGNSA. The CDR3 contains 15 residues. The CDR3 DNA reads as TGTGCCAGCAGCTTAGCTGGGGAGGGACGGAATACGCAGTATTTT. Protein sequence: CASSLAGEGRNTQYF.